This TCR beta chain appears in the sequencing data of a study of cytomegalovirus exposure and HLA in healthy donors (TCRdb year 2017). Turning to the overall study: A later analysis indicated that the roughly 130 validation repertoires were generated on the platform also employed for the roughly 730 repertoires of the first cohort. The study aimed to test whether cataloging public T cell receptors could reveal signatures of past pathogen exposure. In addition to the first cohort of approximately 650 subjects, a separate validation cohort of approximately 110 different subjects was used. High-throughput TCR immunosequencing, statistical association of individual TCRs with disease status, and machine learning were combined to predict cytomegalovirus infection status. Here is what the overall study found, with its caveats: A later analysis found that TCRs clustered in the first cohort also tended to co-occur in the 120 validation repertoires, with 94% of cluster scores above 0. In both the original and validation cohorts, the classifier was reported to diagnose cytomegalovirus status with high specificity and sensitivity. All 120 or so repertoires were used to score co-occurrence in the validation cohort in a later analysis, because that analysis had no HLA typing for the cohort. In vitro tests confirmed that three of the cytomegalovirus-associated TCR beta chains recognize cytomegalovirus antigens. While some public TCRs were present in many individuals, most TCR sequences turned up only very rarely across donors. A total of about 180 TCR beta chains were listed by the study as associated with cytomegalovirus. The authors suggested that the approach could potentially be generalized to other disease states and immunological phenotypes.

Separate from the approximately 700-subject first cohort, the validation cohort of more than 90 subjects was the group to which the donors belonged. The CDR3 measures 14 amino acids from cysteine to phenylalanine. Of the read, only the CDR3 DNA is kept; its 42 bases are in frame from base 1. CDR1 and CDR2 (MDHEN, SYDVKM) derive from the germline V gene. Relative to germline, V is 8 bases shorter and J is 1 base shorter, with 14 bases between their ends. This clone was seen only a few times. The specificity of this receptor is unknown. The record has no base qualities; no much larger clone is one base away. The protocol used for the library was the immunoSEQ multiplex PCR assay. The original pipeline was this. To diagnose cytomegalovirus status from the catalog of TCR beta chain sequences, a statistical classification framework was built. TCRdb's version of the immuneACCESS table is confined to in-frame rearrangements and falls short of the full clone set. An unresolved V gene accounts for under half of the shortfall where checked; the remainder is of unknown origin. V and J calls and clone size follow that table, whereas D and trimming were derived from the DNA. For this sample there are roughly 59,000 clones; more than 85% appear just once. The ten top clones hold about 5.2% of the sample.

Sequenced: PBMCs. The sequence came from a man aged 18-30 years in good health and CMV-seropositive. The chain joins TRBV28 to TRBJ1-2; the D region possibly corresponds to TRBD1 (5 bases align). The DNA is as follows: TGTGCCAGCCGCGGGACTCCAGTTAACTATGGCTACACCTTC. Its translation reads: CASRGTPVNYGYTF.